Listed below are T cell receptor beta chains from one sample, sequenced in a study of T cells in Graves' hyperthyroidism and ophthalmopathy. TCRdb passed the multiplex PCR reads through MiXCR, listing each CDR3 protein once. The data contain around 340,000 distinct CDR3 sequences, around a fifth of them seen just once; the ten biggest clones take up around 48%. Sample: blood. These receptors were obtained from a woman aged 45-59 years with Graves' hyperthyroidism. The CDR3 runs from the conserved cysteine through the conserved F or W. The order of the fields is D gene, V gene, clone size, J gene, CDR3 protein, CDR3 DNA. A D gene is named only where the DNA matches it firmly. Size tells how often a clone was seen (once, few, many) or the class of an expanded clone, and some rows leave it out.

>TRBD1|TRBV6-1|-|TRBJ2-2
CASSATGATGELFF
TGTGCCAGCAGTGCCACAGGGGCCACCGGGGAGCTGTTTTTT
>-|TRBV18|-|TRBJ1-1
CASSPLADVNTEAFF
TGTGCCAGCTCACCACTAGCAGACGTGAACACTGAAGCTTTCTTT
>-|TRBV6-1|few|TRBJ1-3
CASSGTSSGNTIYF
TGTGCCAGCAGTGGGACAAGCTCTGGAAACACCATATATTTT
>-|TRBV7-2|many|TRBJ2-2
CASTDGVRNTGELFF
TGTGCCAGCACCGACGGGGTGAGGAACACCGGGGAGCTGTTTTTT
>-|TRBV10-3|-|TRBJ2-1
CAISESWEMFF
TGTGCCATCAGTGAGTCTTGGGAGATGTTCTTC
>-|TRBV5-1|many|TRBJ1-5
CASSLLPGEQPQHF
TGCGCCAGCAGCTTGTTGCCGGGGGAACAGCCCCAGCATTTT
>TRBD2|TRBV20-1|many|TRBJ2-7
CSAHLGAGVGYEQYF
TGCAGTGCTCACTTAGGAGCGGGAGTAGGGTACGAGCAGTACTTC
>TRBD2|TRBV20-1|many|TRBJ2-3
CSVRRGGRAGTDTQYF
TGCAGTGTTAGACGGGGCGGGAGGGCCGGGACAGATACGCAGTATTTT
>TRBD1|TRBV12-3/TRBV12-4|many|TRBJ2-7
CASRRQGGPYEQYF
TGTGCCAGCAGGAGACAGGGGGGACCCTACGAGCAGTACTTC
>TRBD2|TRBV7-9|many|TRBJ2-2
CASSLDAGVNTGELFF
TGTGCCAGCAGCTTAGATGCGGGGGTAAACACCGGGGAGCTGTTTTTT
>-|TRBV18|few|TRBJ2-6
CASSPGQPISGANVLTF
TGTGCCAGCTCACCTGGACAGCCAATCTCTGGGGCCAACGTCCTGACTTTC